This TCR beta chain was identified in a study of CD4 T cells in relation to SARS-CoV-2 and coronaviruses. The method was immunoSEQ multiplex PCR; TCRdb's version includes in-frame clones alone and lacks a portion of them. The data show about 38,000 clones, 88% seen once. Per the germline V gene, CDR1 is SGHRS and CDR2 is YFSETQ. CDR3 length equals 15 residues. After removal of 4 bases from V and 6 bases from J, the junction contained 10 bases not matched to a gene. The TCR was taken from an adult with COVID-19. Sequencing was done on a sample of memory CD4+ T cells from PBMCs. The chain employs TRBV5-1 and TRBJ1-2; 9 nucleotides line up with TRBD1. The CDR3 is CASSHGGTGNDGYTF. In DNA form, the CDR3 reads TGCGCCAGCAGCCACGGAGGGACAGGGAACGATGGCTACACCTTC.